This T cell receptor (beta chain) originates from a study of T cell repertoires in cytomegalovirus infection (dated by TCRdb to the late 2010s). Regarding the study in general: The peptide stimulations were aimed at well-studied HLA-B-restricted epitopes as well as recently identified HLA-C-restricted CMV epitopes, whose presentation resists viral immunomodulation. Because public TCR beta signatures pointed to carriage of CMV infection together with the matching HLA type, the HLA type of each donor mattered for the analysis. Here is what the overall study found, with its caveats: Carriers of CMV infection plus the relevant HLA type were discriminated by the cumulative frequency of public TCR beta family members in the study cohort and in an independent 352-donor cohort. The ex vivo response was dominated by HLA-C-restricted CMV-specific TCR beta clonotypes, which also provided the single most frequent clonotype in two of eight donors.

Note on this clonotype: The antigen this receptor binds is unknown. The record has no base qualities; no much larger clone is one base away.

The sample's treatment or condition label is to be understood as: in vitro stimulation with specific CMV peptide epitopes to enrich CMV-specific T cells. Instrument on record: Illumina HiSeq 1500. TCRdb reprocessed the public reads (quality trimming at Q25 with fastp, clone calling with MiXCR) and kept in-frame beta chains. Rows with one shared CDR3 protein collapse into an entry with the most common genes and DNA. Here the sample has 69,000 or so distinct CDR3 sequences; approximately 30% occur a single time. Roughly 60% of the sample rests with the top ten. The sample consisted of CD8+ T cells from cultured PBMCs, taken from culture after CMV antigen stimulation. The sequence derives from a human donor in good health (CMV status not recorded). Some clones in this sample may be carry-over from other donors' samples.

For the CDR3, the sequence is CASSQALGEAFF. The DNA sequence reads TGTGCCAGCAGCCAAGCCTTAGGAGAAGCTTTCTTT. The chain is assembled from TRBV14 and TRBJ1-1, with an unclear D gene assignment. Trimming takes 1 base from V and 8 bases from J, and the germline ends sit 8 bases apart. Including the terminal cysteine and phenylalanine, the CDR3 comprises 12 residues. The retained sequence is limited to the CDR3, 36 bases, with the frame set at the first base. The germline V gene provides CDR1 SGHDN and CDR2 FVKESK. With all but the CDR3 taken from the reference TRBV14 and TRBJ1-1 genes, the full variable domain is: EAGVTQFPSHSVIEKGQTVTLRCDPISGHDNLYWYRRVMGKEIKFLLHFVKESKQDESGMPNNRFLAERTGGTYSTLKVQPAELEDSGVYFCASSQALGEAFFGQGTRLTVV.